These 9 T cell receptor beta chains were all obtained from the same sample, sequenced in a study of blood T cell repertoires in COVID-19. Clones were read by immunoSEQ multiplex PCR, and TCRdb kept only the in-frame ones, dropping some. The repertoire includes approximately 220,000 clones, 85% to 90% of them detected once, and roughly 3.7% sits in the top ten. Sequencing was done on a sample of PBMCs or T cells enriched from blood (not recorded which). Receptor source: a woman aged 18-30 years in a cohort exposed to, infected with or recovered from COVID-19 (not recorded which).

The chain is built from TRBV5-1 and TRBJ2-3, with D tentatively TRBD1 (5 bases). CDR1 is SGHRS and CDR2 is YFSETQ in the germline V gene. The CDR3 has 15 residues. V was shortened by 1 base and J by 3 bases, with 12 bases between the two germline ends. The CDR3 sequence: CASSLMQPGTDTQYF. As DNA, the CDR3 is TGCGCCAGCAGCTTGATGCAGCCAGGGACAGATACGCAGTATTTT.

V usage is TRBV5-6 and J usage is TRBJ2-7; 8 nucleotides agree with TRBD1. V lost 4 bases and J lost 0; bases outside the gene matches: 9. Germline loops: CDR1 SGHDT, CDR2 YYEEEE. The CDR3 is 16 residues long. As DNA, the CDR3 is TGTGCCAGCAGCAGGACAGGGACTTGGGTCTCCTACGAGCAGTACTTC. Protein sequence: CASSRTGTWVSYEQYF. Drawing the rest from reference TRBV5-6 and TRBJ2-7, the complete variable domain is DAGVTQSPTHLIKTRGQQVTLRCSPKSGHDTVSWYQQALGQGPQFIFQYYEEEERQRGNFPDRFSGHQFPNYSSELNVNALLLGDSALYLCASSRTGTWVSYEQYFGPGTRLTVT.

The chain couples TRBV5-4 to TRBJ1-2, with TRBD1 identical over 7 bases. This CDR3 is built from 16 residues. CDR1 SGHNT and CDR2 YYREEE come from the germline V gene (reference sequence). The V segment lost 0 bases and the J segment 2 bases; nucleotides outside the gene matches: 7. CDR3: CASSLAETGRNYGYTF. In nucleotides, the CDR3 is TGTGCCAGCAGCTTGGCCGAGACAGGGAGAAACTATGGCTACACCTTC.

CDR3 DNA sequence: TGTGCCAGCAGCGCCACTAGCGGGAACACAGATACGCAGTATTTT. Protein: CASSATSGNTDTQYF. The chain links TRBV7-6 to TRBJ2-3; 10 nucleotides match TRBD2. The germline gives CDR1 SGHVS, CDR2 FNYEAQ. The CDR3 is made up of 15 amino acids. Germline trimming cut 5 bases from V and 2 bases from J; bases unmatched to any gene: 4.

This chain joins TRBV27 and TRBJ1-1, with 9 bases matching TRBD1. CDR1 and CDR2 (germline): MNHEY, SMNVEV (reference sequence). The trim removed 8 bases at V and 6 bases at J, leaving 10 bases unmatched. The length of the CDR3 is 14 residues. For the CDR3, the DNA is TGTGCCAGCCTCCCGACAGGGGGTTGGCCTGAAGCTTTCTTT. Translation gives CASLPTGGWPEAFF.

The chain recombines TRBV6-5 with TRBJ2-1; 7 bases match TRBD1. The CDR3 is 15 amino acids. Germline loops: CDR1 MNHEY, CDR2 SVGAGI. Unmatched junction bases numbered 7, after V lost 5 bases and J lost 3 bases. The CDR3 loop is CASSPGRTGYNEQFF. CDR3 DNA sequence: TGTGCCAGCAGTCCCGGAAGGACAGGCTACAATGAGCAGTTCTTC.

V is TRBV7-9 and J is TRBJ1-2, with unresolved D. Germline V CDR1 and CDR2: SEHNR, FQNEAQ (reference sequence). Deletions cut 1 base from V and 3 bases from J, with 6 bases between. The CDR3 has 13 residues. The CDR3: CASSLEQHYGYTF. The CDR3 bases are TGTGCCAGCAGCTTAGAACAGCACTATGGCTACACCTTC.

V and J are TRBV28 and TRBJ2-5; D may be TRBD2 (7 bases). The CDR3 has 14 residues. CDR1 and CDR2 (germline): MDHEN, SYDVKM. V was clipped by 7 bases and J by 5 bases, with 17 bases between them. CDR3 amino acids: CASKGGVPSETQYF. As DNA, the CDR3 is TGTGCCAGCAAAGGGGGGGTTCCCTCCGAGACCCAGTACTTC. Together with reference TRBV28 and TRBJ2-5, the CDR3 gives the full variable domain: DVKVTQSSRYLVKRTGEKVFLECVQDMDHENMFWYRQDPGLGLRLIYFSYDVKMKEKGDIPEGYSVSREKKERFSLILESASTNQTSMYLCASKGGVPSETQYFGPGTRLLVL.

The chain couples TRBV9 to TRBJ1-2; 8 bases fit TRBD1. Germline V gives CDR1 SGDLS, CDR2 YYNGEE. The trim removed 0 bases at V and 3 bases at J, leaving 4 bases unmatched. The CDR3 totals 15 residues. The DNA for the CDR3 is TGTGCCAGCAGCGTAGGACAGGGGTCCCACTATGGCTACACCTTC. Translated, it gives CASSVGQGSHYGYTF. Together with reference TRBV9 and TRBJ1-2, the CDR3 gives the full variable domain: DSGVTQTPKHLITATGQRVTLRCSPRSGDLSVYWYQQSLDQGLQFLIQYYNGEERAKGNILERFSAQQFPDLHSELNLSSLELGDSALYFCASSVGQGSHYGYTFGSGTRLTVV.